One sample yielded the 17 T cell receptor beta chains listed below, sequenced in a study of molecular identifiers for immune sequencing clone quantification. TCRdb reprocessed the PCR reads via MiXCR and lists one record per CDR3 protein. This table has more than 250,000 distinct CDR3 sequences, about a fifth appearing once. The source material was naive CD8+ T cells from blood, with Jurkat cell RNA spiked in. Subset of the sample: FACS-sorted CD8+CD4-CCR7+CD45RA+ naive T cells. These receptor sequences come from a human donor in good health. Some libraries in this study had Jurkat cell RNA spiked in.

This clonotype turned up a few times. The chain recombines TRBV19 with TRBJ2-2, with unresolved D. The CDR3 contains 15 residues. Between the trimmed V and J ends, which lost 3 bases and 2 bases, there was a span of 10 bases. Germline V gene sequence: CDR1 LNHDA, CDR2 SQIVND (reference sequence). CDR3: CASSIVHSNTGELFF. For the CDR3, the DNA is TGTGCCAGTAGTATTGTGCACAGCAACACCGGGGAGCTGTTTTTT.

Details on this clonotype: A single base separates this from a much larger clone, so it may be a read error. The chain links TRBV7-2 to TRBJ2-5; perhaps TRBD1 as D (5 bases). Per germline, CDR1 SGHTA and CDR2 FQGNSA. The CDR3 has 15 amino acids. Trimming stripped 4 bases from V and 2 bases from J, with 14 bases between. CDR3 in amino acids: CASSSVVTGQETQYF. CDR3 nucleotide sequence: TGTGCCAGCAGCTCAGTCGTAACAGGACAAGAGACCCAGTACTTC.

There are a few counts of this clonotype. The gene calls are TRBV4-1 and TRBJ1-1; 7 bases align to TRBD1. The CDR3 is made up of 15 amino acids. Losses at the gene ends were 0 bases for V and 9 bases for J; bases not matched to a gene: 10. Germline values: CDR1 MGHRA, CDR2 YSYEKL. In nucleotides, the CDR3 is TGCGCCAGCAGCCAAGATCGTACAGGGGAGGTTAAAGCTTTCTTT. Translated: CASSQDRTGEVKAFF.

This clonotype was counted many times. The chain uses TRBV15 and TRBJ1-4; D possibly corresponds to TRBD1 (5 bases). The germline V and J ends were trimmed by 1 base and 0 bases, with 6 bases remaining between them. The length of the CDR3 is 15 residues. CDR1 LNHNV and CDR2 YYDKDF come from the germline V gene (reference sequence). CDR3: CATSRATATNEKLFF. The CDR3 DNA follows: TGTGCCACCAGCAGAGCGACAGCAACTAATGAAAAACTGTTTTTT.

This clonotype was counted many times. This chain connects TRBV4-3 to TRBJ1-5; D ambiguous. Trimming left V 0 bases short and J 4 bases short, with 10 bases between. CDR3 length equals 15 residues. Germline CDR1 is LGHNA and CDR2 is YSLEER. Here the CDR3 DNA reads TGCGCCAGCAGCCAAGAGTGGCGGGGTAATCAGCCCCAGCATTTT. Translating gives CASSQEWRGNQPQHF.

Concerning this clonotype: This may be a read error, as it is one base from a much larger clone. This chain joins TRBV6-2 or TRBV6-3 and TRBJ2-5; D is perhaps TRBD1 (5 bases). CDR1 MNHEY and CDR2 SVGEGT come from the germline V gene. Trimming pared 0 bases from V and 0 bases from J, leaving 14 bases between. The CDR3 covers 17 residues. CDR3 region: CASSYSPRGRDQETQYF. DNA for the CDR3: TGTGCCAGCAGTTACTCGCCTAGGGGCAGGGACCAAGAGACCCAGTACTTC.

As for this clonotype: A much larger clone differs from this one at a single base, so this may be a read error. The chain uses TRBV5-1 and TRBJ1-1; TRBD1 might be the D (6 bases). Germline-derived CDR1 and CDR2 are SGHRS and YFSETQ. The CDR3 loop spans 15 amino acids. As DNA, the CDR3 is TGCGCCAGCAGCTGGATGGGGGGCCTGAACACTGAAGCTCTCTTT. This translates into CASSWMGGLNTEALF.

This clonotype was recorded at least ten times. This chain uses TRBV30 with TRBJ2-2; D is ambiguous. The CDR3 consists of 12 residues. V lost 1 base and J 5 bases, leaving 5 bases between the germline ends. CDR1 GTSNPN and CDR2 SVGIG come from the germline V gene (reference sequence). CDR3 DNA: TGTGCCTGGAGTGAGGATACCGGGGAGCTGTTTTTT. Protein product: CAWSEDTGELFF.

The CDR3 coding sequence is TGCAGTCCGAGGGGGGTAGGGGCGACCTACGAGCAGTACTTC. As protein: CSPRGVGATYEQYF. V is TRBV20-1 and J is TRBJ2-7, with D perhaps being TRBD1 or TRBD2 (6 bases each). From germline, CDR1 is DFQATT and CDR2 SNEGSKA (reference sequence). V lost 8 bases and J lost 2, with 19 bases in between. CDR3 length: 14 amino acids.

V and J are TRBV30 and TRBJ2-7; perhaps TRBD1 as D (6 bases). The CDR3 sequence is 17 residues long. With 3 bases removed from V and 0 bases from J, the gap between germline ends came to 21 bases. Looked up from germline, CDR1 is GTSNPN and CDR2 is SVGIG (reference sequence). The CDR3 region is CAWSRVLSRTASYEQYF. CDR3 bases: TGTGCCTGGAGCAGGGTGTTGTCAAGGACAGCCTCCTACGAGCAGTACTTC. Complete variable domain (other parts from reference TRBV30 and TRBJ2-7): SQTIHQWPATLVQPVGSPLSLECTVEGTSNPNLYWYRQAAGRGLQLLFYSVGIGQISSEVPQNLSASRPQDRQFILSSKKLLLSDSGFYLCAWSRVLSRTASYEQYFGPGTRLTVT.

The chain combines TRBV6-4 with TRBJ1-3; D might be TRBD1 (5 bases). This CDR3 is 13 amino acids long. From germline, CDR1 is MRHNA and CDR2 SNTAGT. V shed 5 bases and J shed 4 bases, with 9 bases lying between them. CDR3 protein: CASSKTVGNTIYF. CDR3 in DNA: TGTGCCAGCAGTAAGACAGTCGGAAACACCATATATTTT.

In its sample, this clonotype was seen many times. The chain joins TRBV15 to TRBJ1-1; D not certain. Deletions cut 5 bases from V and 0 bases from J, with 13 bases between. The CDR3 contains 15 residues. The V gene's germline CDR1 is LNHNV and CDR2 YYDKDF (reference sequence). CDR3 region: CATSWEGAVNTEAFF. In nucleotides, the CDR3 is TGTGCCACCAGCTGGGAAGGAGCAGTGAACACTGAAGCTTTCTTT. The full variable domain, its missing parts supplied by reference TRBV15 and TRBJ1-1, is DAMVIQNPRYQVTQFGKPVTLSCSQTLNHNVMYWYQQKSSQAPKLLFHYYDKDFNNEADTPDNFQSRRPNTSFCFLDIRSPGLGDTAMYLCATSWEGAVNTEAFFGQGTRLTVV.

This clonotype was found many times. This chain links TRBV5-3 with TRBJ2-3, with D unclear. TRBV5-3 is known as an ORF, though its function is uncertain. V was shortened by 1 base and J by 6 bases, with 15 bases between the two germline ends. The CDR3 runs to 15 residues. The CDR3 DNA is TGTGCCAGAAGCTTGAACGGGCGGCCCGTCGATACGCAGTATTTT. This encodes CARSLNGRPVDTQYF.

A few counts support this clonotype. For the CDR3, the DNA is TGCGCCAGCAGCCAGCGCAGGGGAGGACAAGAGACCCAGTACTTC. Translating it yields CASSQRRGGQETQYF. This chain uses TRBV4-1 with TRBJ2-5, with D perhaps TRBD1 or TRBD2 (6 bases each). From germline, CDR1 is MGHRA and CDR2 YSYEKL. Trimming pared 3 bases from V and 2 bases from J, leaving 13 bases between. This CDR3 contains 15 residues.

Of note for this clonotype: A much larger clone is a single base away; this may be a read error. CDR3 loop: CASGLSPSEGYEQYF. CDR3 sequence (DNA): TGTGCCAGCGGTTTATCTCCTAGCGAGGGTTACGAGCAGTACTTC. This chain links TRBV28 with TRBJ2-7, with a possible D match to TRBD2 (6 bases). This CDR3 has 15 amino acids. Germline loops: CDR1 MDHEN, CDR2 SYDVKM.

This clonotype was found a few times. V and J are TRBV20-1 and TRBJ1-1, with 10 bases aligning to TRBD1. This CDR3 spans 15 amino acids. The trim removed 6 bases at V and 4 bases at J, leaving 11 bases unmatched. Germline V gene data show CDR1 as DFQATT and CDR2 as SNEGSKA (reference sequence). Written as DNA, the CDR3 is TGCAGTGCCGTGGGGACAGGGGCGAAAATCACTGAAGCTTTCTTT. This codes for CSAVGTGAKITEAFF.

Turning to this clonotype: A much larger clone differs by one base, so this may be a read error. This CDR3 is missing its conserved last phenylalanine or tryptophan, likely due to a read error. The chain joins TRBV5-1 to TRBJ2-5; TRBD1 might be the D (6 bases). The germline V and J ends were trimmed by 0 bases and 5 bases, with 8 bases remaining between them. The CDR3 is 13 residues long. Germline assignment: CDR1 SGHRS and CDR2 YFSETQ. The CDR3 spells CASSLATGETQYL. The CDR3 coding sequence is TGCGCCAGCAGCTTGGCCACAGGGGAGACCCAGTACCTC.